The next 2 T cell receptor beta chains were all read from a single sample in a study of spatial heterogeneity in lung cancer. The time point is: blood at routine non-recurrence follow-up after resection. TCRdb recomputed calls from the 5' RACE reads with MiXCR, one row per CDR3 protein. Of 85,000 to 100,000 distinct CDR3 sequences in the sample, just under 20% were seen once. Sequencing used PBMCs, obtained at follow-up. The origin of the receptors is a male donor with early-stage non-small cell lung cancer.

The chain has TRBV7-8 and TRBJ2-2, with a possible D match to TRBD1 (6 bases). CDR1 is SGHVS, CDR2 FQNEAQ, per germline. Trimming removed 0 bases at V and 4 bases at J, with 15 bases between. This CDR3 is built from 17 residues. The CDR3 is CASSLARRGDFTGELFF. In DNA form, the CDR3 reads TGTGCCAGCAGCTTAGCACGCAGGGGCGATTTCACCGGGGAGCTGTTTTTT.

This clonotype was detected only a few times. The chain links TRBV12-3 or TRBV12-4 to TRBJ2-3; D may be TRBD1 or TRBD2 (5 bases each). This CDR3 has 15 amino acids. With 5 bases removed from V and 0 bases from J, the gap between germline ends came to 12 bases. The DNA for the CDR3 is TGTGCCAGCAGTCCCGGGGCAATTAGCACAGATACGCAGTATTTT. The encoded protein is CASSPGAISTDTQYF.